Sequencing of this T cell receptor (beta chain) was carried out in a study of blood T cells in healthy people across ages. Primers used in a second PCR of about 7 to 11 cycles were a sample-barcoded 5' primer and a J-beta primer mix. TCRdb itself ran the 5' RACE reads through MiXCR, one entry per CDR3 protein. The table shows about a million distinct CDR3 sequences, with just over 50% occurring only once. No fewer than 7 million PBMCs went into each sample. General study results and limits: Observed TCR beta diversity per million T cells went down as age went up. This fall followed a roughly linear course with age.

With V trimmed by 4 bases and J by 3 bases, 3 bases remained unmatched. In germline, CDR1 is PRHDT, CDR2 FYEKMQ (reference sequence). This CDR3 contains 14 residues. A remark on this clonotype: The antigen remains undetermined.

This rearrangement joins TRBV13 to TRBJ2-1; TRBD2 matches at 7 bases. The source is a woman aged 55 to 70 in good health. Sequenced: blood. CDR3 sequence (DNA): TGTGCCAGCAGCTCCGGACTAGTCTACAATGAGCAGTTCTTC. Amino acids: CASSSGLVYNEQFF.